This T cell receptor beta chain was obtained from a study of T cell repertoires in cytomegalovirus infection. TCRdb recomputed calls from the reads with MiXCR, one row per CDR3 protein. The table has fewer than 700,000 distinct CDR3 sequences, 20% to 25% seen once; the top ten hold roughly 8%. This CDR3 spans 17 amino acids. Germline CDR1 reads SEHNR; CDR2 reads FQNEAQ (reference sequence). J was trimmed by 0 bases and V by 1 base; bases with no gene match: 4. The TCR sequence derives from a human donor in good health (CMV status not recorded). Some clones in this sample may be carry-over from other donors' samples. Sequencing input: CD8+ T cells from PBMCs. The rearrangement links TRBV7-9 to TRBJ2-3; 10 positions agree with TRBD2. This chain's CDR3 is CASSLGRTSGSTDTQYF. In DNA form, the CDR3 reads TGTGCCAGCAGCTTAGGAAGGACTAGCGGTAGCACAGATACGCAGTATTTT.